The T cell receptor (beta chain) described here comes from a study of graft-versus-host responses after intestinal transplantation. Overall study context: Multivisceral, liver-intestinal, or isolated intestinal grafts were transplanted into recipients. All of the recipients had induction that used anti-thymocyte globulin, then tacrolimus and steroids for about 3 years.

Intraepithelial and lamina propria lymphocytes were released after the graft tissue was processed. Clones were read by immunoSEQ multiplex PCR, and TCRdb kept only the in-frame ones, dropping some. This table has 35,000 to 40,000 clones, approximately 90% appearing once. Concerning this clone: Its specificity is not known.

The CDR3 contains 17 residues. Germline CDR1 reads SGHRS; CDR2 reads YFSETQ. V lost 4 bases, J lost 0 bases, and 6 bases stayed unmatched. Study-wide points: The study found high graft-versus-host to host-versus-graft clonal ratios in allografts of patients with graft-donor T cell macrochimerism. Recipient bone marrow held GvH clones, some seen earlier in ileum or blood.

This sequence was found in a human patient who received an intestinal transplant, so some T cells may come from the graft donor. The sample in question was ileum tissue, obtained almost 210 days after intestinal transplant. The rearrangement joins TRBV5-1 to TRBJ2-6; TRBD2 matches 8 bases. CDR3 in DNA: TGCGCCAGCAGCCCGGGGGGGACTAGCTCTGGGGCCAACGTCCTGACTTTC. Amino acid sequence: CASSPGGTSSGANVLTF.